The clone carrying this TCR beta chain was picked up a small number of times. Its antigen is unidentified. This sample was taken from a study of T cells in Graves' hyperthyroidism and ophthalmopathy. The J segment lost 1 base and the V segment lost 3 bases, leaving 8 bases of the junction unmatched. In germline, CDR1 is DFQATT, CDR2 SNEGSKA (reference sequence). CDR3 length: 16 amino acids. Not enrolled were patients with uncontrolled infection, other autoimmune disease, pregnancy or lactation. PBMCs stemmed from around 10 ml fresh peripheral blood. TCR beta CDR3 regions were amplified from RNA transcripts. HTBI primers were employed in a first-round RT-PCR of the TCR CDR3. Each CDR3 protein gets one entry after TCRdb re-called the multiplex PCR reads with MiXCR. The table shows hundreds of thousands of distinct CDR3 sequences, with less than 20% occurring only once. General observations from the study: The blood repertoire included most of the expanded thyroid clonotypes above 0.001.

The chain uses TRBV20-1 and TRBJ1-5, with TRBD1 identical over 8 bases. This receptor was identified in a woman younger than 30 with Graves' hyperthyroidism. Material for sequencing was blood. CDR3 nucleotides: TGCAGTGCTAGGGGCAGGGGGCGCGGAAGCAATCAGCCCCAGCATTTT. Residues: CSARGRGRGSNQPQHF.